These T cell receptor beta chains were read from a single sample in a study of blood T cell repertoires in COVID-19. Sequencing used immunoSEQ multiplex PCR; TCRdb keeps in-frame clones, though not all of them. Here the sample spans roughly 200,000 clones, 70% to 90% being singletons. Input material: peripheral blood. These receptors were obtained from a man in his 60s with acute or convalescent COVID-19. The CDR3 runs from the conserved cysteine through the conserved F or W. Fields, in order: V gene, D gene, clone size, J gene, CDR3 DNA, CDR3 protein. D genes are given only for firm matches. Clone size appears in some rows only: once, few, many, or a class for an expanded clone.

>TRBV9|TRBD2|NA|TRBJ2-7
TGTGCCAGCAGCGTAGCGGGGGGATCCGAGCAGTACTTC
CASSVAGGSEQYF
>TRBV6-5|NA|NA|TRBJ2-1
TGTGCCAGCAGTTACTCAGCGACTCCAGATGAGCAGTTCTTC
CASSYSATPDEQFF
>TRBV19|TRBD1|NA|TRBJ1-1
TGTGCCAGTAGTATGGTCGGGACAGGGGGCACTGAAGCTTTCTTT
CASSMVGTGGTEAFF
>TRBV7-2|NA|NA|TRBJ2-1
TGTGCCAGTACCCAGGACTATGTCTATGAGCAGTTCTTC
CASTQDYVYEQFF
>TRBV21-1|NA|NA|TRBJ1-5
NA
CASSKVGTGSNQPQHF
>TRBV5-4|NA|NA|TRBJ1-6
TGTGCCAGCAGCTTGGGGGGGCAGGGGAATAATTCACCCCTCCACTTT
CASSLGGQGNNSPLHF
>TRBV7-6|NA|NA|TRBJ1-5
TGTGCCAGCAGCTTGACTTTTGGAAATCAGCCCCAGCATTTT
CASSLTFGNQPQHF
>TRBV19|NA|once|TRBJ2-1
TGTGCCAGTAGTACCAGGGTTGATGAGCAGTTCTTC
CASSTRVDEQFF
>TRBV5-1|NA|NA|TRBJ2-2
TGCGCCAGCAGCTTGGTACTAGCACCAGGGGAGCTGTTTTTT
CASSLVLAPGELFF
>TRBV24-1|NA|once|TRBJ2-5
TGTGCCACCAGTGACCGGGGGAAGACCCAGTACTTC
CATSDRGKTQYF
>TRBV3-1/TRBV3-2|NA|NA|TRBJ1-1
TGTGCCAGCAGCCTGGGGGGGGTCAAGGACACTGAAGCTTTCTTT
CASSLGGVKDTEAFF
>TRBV27|NA|NA|TRBJ2-1
TGTGCCAGCAGCCCCGGAGGGGCGATGAATGAGCAGTTCTTC
CASSPGGAMNEQFF
>TRBV27|NA|NA|TRBJ2-2
TGTGCCAGCAGTTTCCCCCGAGGTCTTTCCGGGGAGCTGTTTTTT
CASSFPRGLSGELFF
>TRBV7-8|NA|NA|TRBJ1-1
TGTGCCAGCAGCTTAGGGGCAGGGAGGATGAACACTGAAGCTTTCTTT
CASSLGAGRMNTEAFF
>TRBV7-9|NA|NA|TRBJ2-1
TGTGCCAGCAGCTTAGCGGGGGCGGGTGAGCAGTTCTTC
CASSLAGAGEQFF
>TRBV28|TRBD2|NA|TRBJ2-4
TGTGCCAGCAGACCTACGAGCGGGAGGGCCTATGGCAACATTCAGTACTTC
CASRPTSGRAYGNIQYF
>TRBV18|NA|NA|TRBJ1-3
TGTGCCAGCTCACCGAAGGAGAAAGGCTCTGGAAACACCATATATTTT
CASSPKEKGSGNTIYF
>TRBV28|NA|few|TRBJ1-1
TGTGCCAGCAGCCCCACAGGGCACACTGAAGCTTTCTTT
CASSPTGHTEAFF
>TRBV21-1|NA|NA|TRBJ2-7
TGTGCCAGCAGCAAGAGGACCTACAGGGAGCAGTACTTC
CASSKRTYREQYF
>TRBV7-2|NA|NA|TRBJ2-5
TGTGCCAGCAGCTTATTTGGGGGCCTGGGGGAGACCCAGTACTTC
CASSLFGGLGETQYF
>TRBV2|NA|many|TRBJ1-2
TGTGCCAGCAGTGAAGCGCAGTTAATCTATGGCTACACCTTC
CASSEAQLIYGYTF
>TRBV14|TRBD1|few|TRBJ2-7
TGTGCCAGCAGCCAAGATCCCGGACAGGGTGGGAGGTACGAGCAGTACTTC
CASSQDPGQGGRYEQYF
>TRBV7-3|TRBD1|NA|TRBJ1-3
TGTGCCAGAAACCGGGACAGGGGGATCGACACCATATATTTT
CARNRDRGIDTIYF
>TRBV9|NA|NA|TRBJ1-2
TGTGCCAGCAGCGAACAGGGTCATTATGGCTACACCTTC
CASSEQGHYGYTF
>TRBV27|NA|NA|TRBJ2-5
TGTGCCAGCAGTGGGGGCCCCGGCGGCCAAGAGACCCAGTACTTC
CASSGGPGGQETQYF
>TRBV5-1|NA|once|TRBJ2-2
TGCGCCAGCAGCTTCGAAGCCCGGGGGCAGCGGGGCACCGGGGAGCTGTTTTTT
CASSFEARGQRGTGELFF
>TRBV18|NA|few|TRBJ1-2
TGTGCCAGCTCACCAGAGCACAGGACTAACTATGGCTACACCTTC
CASSPEHRTNYGYTF
>TRBV12-5|TRBD1|NA|TRBJ2-7
TGTGCTAGTGGAGCGGGACAGGGGACCTACGAGCAGTACTTC
CASGAGQGTYEQYF
>TRBV19|TRBD1|NA|TRBJ1-1
TGTGCCAGTAGGGACAGGGGCACTGAAGCTTTCTTT
CASRDRGTEAFF
>TRBV5-1|NA|NA|TRBJ2-7
TGCGCCAGCAGCTTGGAGGTTAATCGGGTAAGCGAGCAGTACTTC
CASSLEVNRVSEQYF
>TRBV5-5|NA|NA|TRBJ1-3
TGTGCCAGCAGCCCGGGGAGTTATGGAAACACCATATATTTT
CASSPGSYGNTIYF
>TRBV12-5|TRBD1|NA|TRBJ2-3
TGTGCTAGTGGTTTCGGACAGGGGTTCGGTGATACGCAGTATTTT
CASGFGQGFGDTQYF
>TRBV20-1|NA|few|TRBJ2-1
TGCAGTGCTAGTAGGGGAAGCTCCTACAATGAGCAGTTCTTC
CSASRGSSYNEQFF
>TRBV4-1|NA|NA|TRBJ1-4
TGCGCCAGCAGCCTACAGGGAACCAATGAAAAACTGTTTTTT
CASSLQGTNEKLFF
>TRBV27|TRBD1|NA|TRBJ2-7
TGTGCCAGCAGTTTCACAGGGGGACGGTACGAGCAGTACTTC
CASSFTGGRYEQYF
>TRBV6-5|NA|NA|TRBJ1-6
TGTGCCAGCACCGAGGACGGGATTTATAATTCACCCCTCCACTTT
CASTEDGIYNSPLHF
>TRBV5-8|NA|NA|TRBJ2-6
TGTGCCAGCAGCTTGGGGGCGTCAGGGGCCAACGTCCTGACTTTC
CASSLGASGANVLTF
>TRBV6-1|NA|NA|TRBJ2-7
TGTGCCAGCAGTGAAGGCCAAGAACTCCCCTCCTACGAGCAGTACTTC
CASSEGQELPSYEQYF
>TRBV28|NA|NA|TRBJ1-1
TGTGCCAGCAGTTTATCTTACAGGGCGGGAGCTTTCTTT
CASSLSYRAGAFF
>TRBV9|NA|NA|TRBJ1-2
TGTGCCAGCAGCGCCCCTTATGGAGGGGCCTACTATGGCTACACCTTC
CASSAPYGGAYYGYTF
>TRBV13|NA|NA|TRBJ2-3
TGTGCCAGCAGCCCCCGGGGGAGGACAGATACGCAGTATTTT
CASSPRGRTDTQYF
>TRBV5-1|NA|NA|TRBJ2-7
TGCGCCAGCAGCCCCGGGGGGCTAGCGGCGAACTACGAGCAGTACTTC
CASSPGGLAANYEQYF
>TRBV5-1|NA|NA|TRBJ1-4
TGCGCCAGCAGCTTGGTGGGAGGCAGTAACCAACTGTTTTTT
CASSLVGGSNQLFF
>TRBV18|TRBD1|NA|TRBJ1-5
TGTGCCAGCTCACCACTTTCCCTGACAGGGGGCAGACAGCCCCAGCATTTT
CASSPLSLTGGRQPQHF
>TRBV24-1|TRBD1|NA|TRBJ2-7
TGTGCCACCAGTGCCACGACAGGGGGCCTCGGCGAGCAGTACTTC
CATSATTGGLGEQYF
>TRBV20-1|TRBD2|NA|TRBJ2-7
TGCAGTGCAACTCTAGCGGGAGGGCGTCTGTTC
CSATLAGGRLF
>TRBV19|NA|NA|TRBJ1-3
TGTGCCACCTCGGCCGGGGGGGGGCCAAGAAACACCATATATTTT
CATSAGGGPRNTIYF
>TRBV28|NA|NA|TRBJ1-1
TGTGCCAGCACCCGGAGCGGGCGGGGCACTGAAGCTTTCTTT
CASTRSGRGTEAFF
>TRBV5-4|NA|NA|TRBJ2-2
TGTGCCAGCAGCTTCGACGGGAGTAAGGCCGGGGAGCTGTTTTTT
CASSFDGSKAGELFF
>TRBV28|TRBD2|NA|TRBJ2-7
TGTGCCAGCAGTTTAAACCCAGCGGGAGGGCCGTACGAGCAGTACTTC
CASSLNPAGGPYEQYF
>TRBV7-9|NA|NA|TRBJ2-3
TGTGCCAGCAGCTCACGCCCTGGGGCCGTCACAGATACGCAGTATTTT
CASSSRPGAVTDTQYF
>TRBV6-5|NA|NA|TRBJ1-1
TGTGCCAGCAGTCTGGGCTGGAACACTGAAGCTTTCTTT
CASSLGWNTEAFF